This T cell receptor (beta chain) derives from a study of blood T cells in healthy people across ages (dated by TCRdb to 2014 to 2015). With respect to the entire study: In model experiments, template switching captured roughly one uniquely barcoded TCR beta cDNA molecule for every two T cells. Using deep sequencing normalized with unique cDNA molecular identifiers, the study measured how TCR beta repertoire diversity changes with age. Four age groups were formed from the donors: young (average about 17 years), middle-aged (around 37), aged (approximately 60) and long-lived (around 80). To avoid experimental bias, donors of different ages were distributed randomly across sequencing lanes. Using the same blood draw, the study looked at two additional independent replicas of 1 million unique cDNA reads for two donors, one aged 18 to 30 and the other aged 80 or older. The paper's findings and limits, for the study overall: Conclusive comparison of naive and antigen-experienced compartments was prevented by the profiling of bulk unsorted PBMCs. The CMV infection status of donors was not known, potentially confounding age-related changes in expanded clonotypes. Estimates of total diversity based on one million sequenced T cells were regarded as lower bounds and as underestimates. As age increased, observed TCR beta diversity per million T cells dropped in a roughly linear way, and a significant reduction was already evident by age approximately 40. The long-lived group showed more naive CD4+ T cells, fewer expanded clones and increased TCR diversity than the aged group, suggesting age selection. There was a strong correlation between observed TCR beta diversity and the percentage of naive T cells measured by flow cytometry.

Systemically healthy Caucasian individuals from Russia, 35 to 50 in total and aged about 6 to 95 years, were included as donors. Each donor gave 8 to 10 milliliters of peripheral blood, collected into EDTA-treated Vacutainer tubes. Ficoll-Paque density-gradient centrifugation was used to isolate PBMCs, with at least 7 million per sample. Trizol reagent was used to extract total RNA from PBMCs, with at least 6 micrograms per sample. The percentages of naive CD45RAhigh/CD27high T cells were determined by flow cytometry on a PBMC aliquot from every donor. There are 15 amino acids in the CDR3, from cysteine to phenylalanine inclusive. CDR3 DNA only is kept here, 45 bases in frame from base 1. The germline V gene supplies CDR1 SGHTA and CDR2 FQGTGA. The library was made by 5' RACE. Sequencing relied on an Illumina HiSeq 2500. A second roughly 7 to 11 cycle PCR used a sample-barcoded 5' primer and a J-beta primer mix. A unique molecular identifier was introduced onto each TCR beta cDNA molecule by a template-switch 5' adaptor carrying 12 random nucleotides. At least 3 million CDR3-containing paired-end reads were obtained from each sample. The Mint cDNA synthesis kit, primed by a TRBC-specific oligonucleotide, was used to synthesize first-strand cDNA from all RNA. After uracil-DNA glycosylase treatment, a first 18-cycle PCR used universal primers M1SS and BC2_uni_R on all cDNA. Per the source publication's procedure: For normalization, 1 million high-quality reads were randomly selected from each sample, with every read carrying a distinct molecular identifier. Instead of being binned into consensus sequences, reads with shared molecular identifiers were discarded. MiTCR, run with a Q25 quality threshold and the strictest error-elimination algorithm, handled CDR3 identification, clonotype clustering and error correction. A nonparametric unseen species model with Euler transformation was used to estimate lower-bound total TCR beta diversity. Through fastp at Q25 and MiXCR, TCRdb rebuilt clones from the public reads, retaining in-frame beta chains. Every CDR3 protein is listed once, alongside the most common genes and DNA of its rows. In this record, the V and J calls reflect TCRdb's handling and not the investigators' own analysis. This sample has under 800,000 distinct CDR3 sequences in its table, and 40% to 45% of those were observed once. The ten largest clones take up around a fifth of the sample.

This clonotype came up once. Its antigen remains unidentified. No much larger clonotype is one base removed from it; base qualities were not supplied. A single read counts as weak evidence. The receptor was derived from a woman aged 60 to 75 in good health. The chain was built from TRBV7-3 and TRBJ2-3; the junction holds 13 bases that match TRBD2. The sequencing sample was made of blood. CDR3 reads: CVSSRLAGGTDTQYF. Read as DNA, the sequence is TGTGTCAGTAGTCGACTAGCGGGAGGTACAGATACGCAGTATTTT.